This TCR beta chain was sequenced during a study of T cells after yellow fever vaccination. Study background: In the case of low-cell-number fractions, SMART-Seq v4 Ultra Low Input was used for preparation.

This CDR3 has 16 amino acids. Trimming at V came to 8 bases and at J to 1 base, leaving 8 bases not matched to a gene. Whole-study findings and limits: The CD4 compartment and the CD8 compartment contained a small share of clonotypes in common. Peaking on day 5 versus 15, the secondary response was faster but weaker.

A word on this clonotype: Its antigen is not identified.

Generation of TCR cDNA used 5'RACE template switching (which added a universal primer site and UMIs). TCRdb re-derived calls from the 5' RACE reads in MiXCR, one entry per CDR3 protein. The data hold a few hundred thousand distinct CDR3 sequences, with roughly 7% observed a single time. The V gene is TRBV12-3 or TRBV12-4, the J gene TRBJ1-5, with TRBD1 identical over 10 bases. Here the sequenced sample was PBMCs, taken around 45 days after the first yellow fever vaccination. This clonotype was sampled from a young man who received the YFV17D yellow fever vaccine. The CDR3 DNA reads as TGTGCCAGCTGCCGGGACAGGGGTGGGAGCAATCAGCCCCAGCATTTT. The encoded protein is CASCRDRGGSNQPQHF.